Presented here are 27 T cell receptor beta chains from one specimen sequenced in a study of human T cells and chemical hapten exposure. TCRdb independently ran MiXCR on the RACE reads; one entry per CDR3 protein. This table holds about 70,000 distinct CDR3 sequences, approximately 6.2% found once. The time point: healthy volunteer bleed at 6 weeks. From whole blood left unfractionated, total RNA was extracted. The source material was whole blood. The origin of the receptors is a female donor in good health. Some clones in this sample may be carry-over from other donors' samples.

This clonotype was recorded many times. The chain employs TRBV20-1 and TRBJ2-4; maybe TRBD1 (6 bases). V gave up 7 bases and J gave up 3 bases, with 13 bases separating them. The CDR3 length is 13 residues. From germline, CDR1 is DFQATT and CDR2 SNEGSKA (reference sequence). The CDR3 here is CSVVGGFKNIQYF. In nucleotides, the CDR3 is TGCAGTGTCGTAGGGGGTTTCAAAAACATTCAGTACTTC.

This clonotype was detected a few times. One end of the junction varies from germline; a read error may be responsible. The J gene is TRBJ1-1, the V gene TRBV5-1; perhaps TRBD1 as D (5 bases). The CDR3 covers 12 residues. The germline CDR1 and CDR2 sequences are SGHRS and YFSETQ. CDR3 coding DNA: TGCGCCAGCAGGTTGGGGGGCACTGAAGCTTTCTTT. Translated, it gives CASRLGGTEAFF.

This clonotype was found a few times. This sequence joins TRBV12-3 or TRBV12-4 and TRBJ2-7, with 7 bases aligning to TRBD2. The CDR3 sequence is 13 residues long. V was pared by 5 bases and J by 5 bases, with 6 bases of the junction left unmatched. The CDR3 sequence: CASSRLAFDEQYF. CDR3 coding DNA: TGTGCCAGCAGTAGACTAGCTTTCGACGAGCAGTACTTC.

The CDR3 bases are TGTGCCAGCAGCTCGCCGAGACGGAGCTCTGGGGCCAACGTCCTGACTTTC. Translation gives CASSSPRRSSGANVLTF. The chain couples TRBV7-3 to TRBJ2-6; no firm D call. Trimming left V 4 bases short and J 0 bases short, with 13 bases between. The germline V gene encodes CDR1 SGHTA and CDR2 FQGTGA. This CDR3 comprises 17 residues.

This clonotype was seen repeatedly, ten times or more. The CDR3 is CASSNPLVSNQPQHF. In nucleotides, the CDR3 is TGTGCCAGCAGCAACCCCCTCGTTAGCAATCAGCCCCAGCATTTT. This chain links TRBV16 with TRBJ1-5; no firm D call. Trimming took 5 bases from V and 0 from J, leaving 11 bases between them. The length of the CDR3 is 15 residues. Per germline, CDR1 KGHSY and CDR2 FQNENV.

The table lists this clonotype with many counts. CDR3 protein: CSARRTDKFEETQYF. CDR3 bases: TGCAGTGCTAGGAGGACAGACAAATTCGAAGAGACCCAGTACTTC. The chain joins TRBV20-1 to TRBJ2-5, with D perhaps TRBD1 (6 bases). The CDR3 is 15 residues long. The germline V gene has CDR1 DFQATT and CDR2 SNEGSKA (reference sequence). V lost 3 bases and J lost 3, with 17 bases in between.

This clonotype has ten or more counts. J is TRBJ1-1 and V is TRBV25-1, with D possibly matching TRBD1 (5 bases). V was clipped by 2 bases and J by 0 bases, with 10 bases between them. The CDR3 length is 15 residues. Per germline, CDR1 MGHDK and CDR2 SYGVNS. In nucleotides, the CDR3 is TGTGCCAGCAGTGAAGGGGACGGCATGAACACTGAAGCTTTCTTT. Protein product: CASSEGDGMNTEAFF.

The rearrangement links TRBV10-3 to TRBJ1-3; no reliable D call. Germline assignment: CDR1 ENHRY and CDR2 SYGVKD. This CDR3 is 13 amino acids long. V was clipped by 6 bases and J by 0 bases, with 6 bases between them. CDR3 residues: CAIRPTSGNTIYF. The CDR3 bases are TGTGCCATCAGGCCGACCTCTGGAAACACCATATATTTT.

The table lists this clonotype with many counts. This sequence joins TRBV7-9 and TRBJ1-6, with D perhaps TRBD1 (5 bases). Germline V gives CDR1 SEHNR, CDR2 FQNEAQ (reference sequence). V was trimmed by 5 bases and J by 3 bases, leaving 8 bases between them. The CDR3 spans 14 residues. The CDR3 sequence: CASSTDNYNSPLHF. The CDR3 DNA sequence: TGTGCCAGCAGCACGGACAACTATAATTCACCCCTCCACTTT.

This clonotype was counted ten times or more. The CDR3: CASQTGGNEQFF. CDR3 coding DNA: TGTGCCAGCCAGACAGGGGGCAATGAGCAGTTCTTC. This chain uses TRBV27 with TRBJ2-1; 9 nucleotides agree with TRBD1. V trimming: 8 bases; J trimming: 6 bases; junction bases outside the gene matches: 2. The CDR3 sequence is 12 residues long. Germline V gives CDR1 MNHEY, CDR2 SMNVEV (reference sequence).

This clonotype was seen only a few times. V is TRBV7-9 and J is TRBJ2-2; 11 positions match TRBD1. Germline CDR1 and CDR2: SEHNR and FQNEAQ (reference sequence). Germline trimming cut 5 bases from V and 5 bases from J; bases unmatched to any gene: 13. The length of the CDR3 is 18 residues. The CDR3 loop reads CASSPTARDRGLTGELFF. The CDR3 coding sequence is TGTGCCAGCAGCCCCACGGCCCGGGACAGGGGGTTAACCGGGGAGCTGTTTTTT.

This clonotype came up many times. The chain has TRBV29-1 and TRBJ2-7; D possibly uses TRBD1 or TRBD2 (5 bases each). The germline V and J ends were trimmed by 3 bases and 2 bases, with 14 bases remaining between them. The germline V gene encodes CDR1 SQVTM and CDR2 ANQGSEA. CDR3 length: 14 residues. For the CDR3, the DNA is TGCAGCGTTGAGCCGGGACCGAACCCCTACGAGCAGTACTTC. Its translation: CSVEPGPNPYEQYF.

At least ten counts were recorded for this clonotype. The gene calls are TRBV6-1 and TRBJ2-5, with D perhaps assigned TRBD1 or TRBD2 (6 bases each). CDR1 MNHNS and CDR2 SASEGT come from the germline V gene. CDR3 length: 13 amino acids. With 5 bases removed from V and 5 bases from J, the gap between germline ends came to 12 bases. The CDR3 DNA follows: TGTGCCAGCAGTTCCGGGGGCGTGGAGACCCAGTACTTC. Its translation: CASSSGGVETQYF.

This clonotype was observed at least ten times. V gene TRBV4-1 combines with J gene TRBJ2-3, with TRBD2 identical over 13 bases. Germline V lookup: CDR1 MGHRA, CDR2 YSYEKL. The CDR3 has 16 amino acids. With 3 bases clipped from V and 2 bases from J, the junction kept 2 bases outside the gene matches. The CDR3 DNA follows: TGCGCCAGCAGCCACGGACTAGCGGGAGCCACAGATACGCAGTATTTT. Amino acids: CASSHGLAGATDTQYF.

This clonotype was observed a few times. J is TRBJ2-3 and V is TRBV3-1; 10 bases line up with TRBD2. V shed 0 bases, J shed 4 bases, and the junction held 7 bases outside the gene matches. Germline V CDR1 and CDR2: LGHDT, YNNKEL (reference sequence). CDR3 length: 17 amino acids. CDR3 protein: CASSQDHTSGTADTQYF. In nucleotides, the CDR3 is TGTGCCAGCAGCCAAGATCATACTAGCGGGACTGCAGATACGCAGTATTTT.

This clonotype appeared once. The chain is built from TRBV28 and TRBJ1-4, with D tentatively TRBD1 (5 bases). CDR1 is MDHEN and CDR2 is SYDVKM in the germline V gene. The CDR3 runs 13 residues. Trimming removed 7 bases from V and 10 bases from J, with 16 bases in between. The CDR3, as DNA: TGTGCCAGCATTGGAGGCGGGGGTGGAAAACTGTTTTTT. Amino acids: CASIGGGGGKLFF.

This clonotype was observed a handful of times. In DNA form, the CDR3 reads TGCAGCGTTGAAGATCAAACTAGCGGGGGAACCTACGAGCAGTACTTC. It translates to CSVEDQTSGGTYEQYF. The chain carries TRBV29-1 and TRBJ2-7; 11 positions agree with TRBD2. The junction had 6 bases not matched to a gene; V was cut back by 0 bases and J by 2 bases. Germline V gene lookup returns CDR1 SQVTM and CDR2 ANQGSEA. This CDR3 is built from 16 residues.

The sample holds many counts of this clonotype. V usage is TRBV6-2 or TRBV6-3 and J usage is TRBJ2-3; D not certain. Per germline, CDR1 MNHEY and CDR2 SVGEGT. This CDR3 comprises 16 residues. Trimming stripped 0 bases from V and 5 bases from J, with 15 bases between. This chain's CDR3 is CASSYSPNDLRDTQYF. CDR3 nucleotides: TGTGCCAGCAGTTACTCCCCGAATGACCTAAGAGATACGCAGTATTTT.

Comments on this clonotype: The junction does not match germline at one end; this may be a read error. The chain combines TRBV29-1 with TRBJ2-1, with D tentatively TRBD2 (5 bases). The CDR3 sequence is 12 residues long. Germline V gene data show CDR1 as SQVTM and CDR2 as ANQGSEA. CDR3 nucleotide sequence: TGCAGCGGGCTAGAGGGTTACAATGTGCAGTTCTTC. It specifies CSGLEGYNVQFF.

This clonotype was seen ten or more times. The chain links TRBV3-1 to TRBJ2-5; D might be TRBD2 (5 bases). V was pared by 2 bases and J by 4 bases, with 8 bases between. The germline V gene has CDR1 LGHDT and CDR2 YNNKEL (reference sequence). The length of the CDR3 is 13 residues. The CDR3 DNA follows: TGTGCCAGCAGCCAACTAGAGGGAGAGACCCAGTACTTC. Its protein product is CASSQLEGETQYF.

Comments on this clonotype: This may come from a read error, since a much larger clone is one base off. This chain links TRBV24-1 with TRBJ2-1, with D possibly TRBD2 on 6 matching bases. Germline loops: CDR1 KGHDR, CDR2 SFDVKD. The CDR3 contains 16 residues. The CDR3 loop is CAISDLGLASGGEQFF. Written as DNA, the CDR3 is TGTGCCATCAGTGATTTAGGGCTAGCGAGCGGAGGTGAGCAGTTCTTC.

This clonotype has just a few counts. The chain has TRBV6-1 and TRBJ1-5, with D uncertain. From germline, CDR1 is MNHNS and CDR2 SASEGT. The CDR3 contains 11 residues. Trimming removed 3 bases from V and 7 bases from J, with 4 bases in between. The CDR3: CASSERQPQHF. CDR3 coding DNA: TGTGCCAGCAGTGAGAGGCAGCCCCAGCATTTT.

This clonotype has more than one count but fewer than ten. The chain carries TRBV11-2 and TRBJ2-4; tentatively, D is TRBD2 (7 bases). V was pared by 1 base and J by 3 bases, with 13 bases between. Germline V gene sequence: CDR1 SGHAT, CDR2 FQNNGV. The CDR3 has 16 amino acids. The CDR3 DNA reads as TGTGCCAGCAGCTTAGGTGTGGGAGGGGGCAAAAACATTCAGTACTTC. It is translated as CASSLGVGGGKNIQYF.

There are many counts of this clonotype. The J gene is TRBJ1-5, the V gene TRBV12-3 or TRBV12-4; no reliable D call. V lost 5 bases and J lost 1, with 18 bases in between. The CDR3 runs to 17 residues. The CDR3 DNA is TGTGCCAGCAGTCATGGGCCCGGAAGGGTAAGCAATCAGCCCCAGCATTTT. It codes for CASSHGPGRVSNQPQHF.

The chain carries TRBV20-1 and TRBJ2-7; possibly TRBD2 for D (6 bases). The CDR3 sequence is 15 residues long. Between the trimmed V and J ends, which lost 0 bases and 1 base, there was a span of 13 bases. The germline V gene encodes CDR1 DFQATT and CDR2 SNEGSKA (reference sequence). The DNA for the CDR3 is TGCAGTGCTAGAGACATCCGGGACTTGTCCTACGAGCAGTACTTC. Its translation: CSARDIRDLSYEQYF.

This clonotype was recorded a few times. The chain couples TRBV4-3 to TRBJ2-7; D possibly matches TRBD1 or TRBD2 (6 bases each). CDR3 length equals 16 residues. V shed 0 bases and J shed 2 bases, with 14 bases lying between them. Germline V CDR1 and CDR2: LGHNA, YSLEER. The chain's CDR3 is CASSQEGGGGPYEQYF. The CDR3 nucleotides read TGCGCCAGCAGCCAAGAAGGGGGAGGCGGACCCTACGAGCAGTACTTC.

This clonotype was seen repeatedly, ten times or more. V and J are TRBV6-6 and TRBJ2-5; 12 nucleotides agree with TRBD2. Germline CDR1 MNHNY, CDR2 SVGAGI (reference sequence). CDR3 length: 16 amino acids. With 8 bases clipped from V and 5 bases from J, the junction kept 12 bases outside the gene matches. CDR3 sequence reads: CASQRNLAGGGETQYF. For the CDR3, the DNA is TGTGCCAGCCAGCGGAACCTAGCGGGAGGGGGTGAGACCCAGTACTTC.